Sequencing of this T cell receptor beta chain was carried out in a study of cytomegalovirus exposure and HLA in healthy donors. At the level of the study: From donors who were HLA-typed, an early data release held around 80 million unique TCRs.

V lost 11 bases to trimming and J lost 11 bases; unmatched junction nucleotides: 10. Per germline, CDR1 MNHEY and CDR2 SVGAGI. CDR3 length equals 12 residues. Turning to this clone: Its antigen is still unknown.

This PCR relied on a set of 60 Vbeta primers and 13 Jbeta primers. Some clones are missing from TCRdb's copy, which holds only in-frame ones; the method was immunoSEQ multiplex PCR. The table shows 95,000 to 150,000 clones, with 77% occurring only once. General observations from the study: Immune exposure information comprised only CMV serostatus.

The receptor comes from a man aged 18 to 29 in good health and CMV-seropositive. V is TRBV6-5 and J is TRBJ2-1, with 9 bases matching TRBD2. The sample taken for sequencing was PBMCs. CDR3 protein: CASRTSVTQQFF. In nucleotides, the CDR3 is TGTGCCTCCCGGACTAGCGTGACCCAGCAGTTCTTC.